The 26 T cell receptor beta chains below were found in one sample sequenced in a study of identical twins. A single record per CDR3 protein comes from TCRdb applying MiXCR to the 5' RACE reads. The sample gives around 690,000 distinct CDR3 sequences, around 20% of which show up once; 4% to 4.5% is in the top ten. A further study also used this sample, focusing on T cells expressing NK-cell markers.

Source material: PBMCs. These receptors were obtained from a woman between 18 and 29 years old in good health.

The rearrangement joins TRBV7-2 to TRBJ2-1; tentatively, D is TRBD2 (5 bases). The germline V gene has CDR1 SGHTA and CDR2 FQGNSA. The CDR3 spans 14 residues. The V and J ends lost 0 bases and 7 bases respectively, with 10 bases between them. CDR3 sequence: CASSLAASRNEQFF. For the CDR3, the DNA is TGTGCCAGCAGCTTAGCGGCTAGCAGGAATGAGCAGTTCTTC.

This clonotype was observed at least ten times. The chain carries TRBV5-1 and TRBJ2-7, with TRBD1 as a possible D gene (5 bases). V shed 0 bases and J shed 4 bases, with 17 bases lying between them. The CDR3 length is 16 residues. Looked up from germline, CDR1 is SGHRS and CDR2 is YFSETQ. Written as DNA, the CDR3 is TGCGCCAGCAGCTTGGTTCCAGGGAAAGAGAGGTACGAGCAGTACTTC. It encodes CASSLVPGKERYEQYF. Filled out from reference TRBV5-1 and TRBJ2-7, the complete variable domain reads KAGVTQTPRYLIKTRGQQVTLSCSPISGHRSVSWYQQTPGQGLQFLFEYFSETQRNKGNFPGRFSGRQFSNSRSEMNVSTLELGDSALYLCASSLVPGKERYEQYFGPGTRLTVT.

The rearrangement uses TRBV5-1 and TRBJ2-2; D unresolved. The CDR3 is made up of 14 amino acids. Trimming shortened V by 2 bases and J by 2 bases, and 7 bases separated the two germline ends. The germline gives CDR1 SGHRS, CDR2 YFSETQ. DNA of the CDR3: TGCGCCAGCAGCTTCCGGGCCAACACCGGGGAGCTGTTTTTT. Translating it yields CASSFRANTGELFF.

This clonotype was observed many times. At one of its ends the junction is not consistent with the germline gene, which may arise from a read error. The chain has TRBV20-1 and TRBJ2-3, with D possibly TRBD2 on 6 matching bases. The germline gives CDR1 DFQATT, CDR2 SNEGSKA (reference sequence). This CDR3 is built from 15 residues. In nucleotides, the CDR3 is TGCAGTACTAGCAAGGACCCTTTCAGCACAGATACGCAGTATTTT. Translation gives CSTSKDPFSTDTQYF.

This clonotype was detected a few times. The gene calls are TRBV20-1 and TRBJ2-1; TRBD2 is a possible D gene (7 bases). The CDR3 covers 11 residues. The V gene lost 6 bases and the J gene lost 7 bases, with 10 bases spanning the gap. From germline, CDR1 is DFQATT and CDR2 SNEGSKA (reference sequence). This chain's CDR3 is CSAGGGNEQFF. DNA for the CDR3: TGCAGTGCAGGGGGGGGGAATGAGCAGTTCTTC.

The chain has TRBV12-3 or TRBV12-4 and TRBJ2-5; 10 bases fit TRBD1. Trimming removed 6 bases from V and 2 bases from J; junction bases left unmatched: 6. The CDR3 has 15 residues. CDR3 DNA sequence: TGTGCCAGCAGGGAGACAGGGGGCGTGCAAGAGACCCAGTACTTC. Its protein product is CASRETGGVQETQYF.

The chain joins TRBV5-6 to TRBJ2-5; TRBD2 is a possible D gene (5 bases). Germline CDR1 SGHDT, CDR2 YYEEEE. Trimming shortened V by 1 base and J by 1 base, and 8 bases separated the two germline ends. The length of the CDR3 is 14 residues. The CDR3 sequence is CASSLYGIQETQYF. In DNA form, the CDR3 reads TGTGCCAGCAGCTTGTACGGGATCCAAGAGACCCAGTACTTC.

V and J are TRBV9 and TRBJ2-3, with D maybe TRBD2 (5 bases). Germline CDR1 reads SGDLS; CDR2 reads YYNGEE. CDR3 size: 9 residues. The ends were cut back, 7 bases at V and 13 bases at J, with 10 bases in the middle. CDR3 DNA: TGTGCCAGCGGACTGCCCGAGTATTTT. Translated, it gives CASGLPEYF.

This clonotype was counted ten times or more. This chain uses TRBV7-6 with TRBJ1-1; unclear D gene. The CDR3 runs 14 residues. Trimming took off 2 bases at V and 5 bases at J, with 12 bases between the two ends. Germline assignment: CDR1 SGHVS and CDR2 FNYEAQ. In nucleotides, the CDR3 is TGTGCCAGCAGCTTACGTAGGTGGAAAACTGAAGCTTTCTTT. As protein: CASSLRRWKTEAFF. The full variable domain, completed using reference TRBV7-6 and TRBJ1-1, is GAGVSQSPRYKVTKRGQDVALRCDPISGHVSLYWYRQALGQGPEFLTYFNYEAQQDKSGLPNDRFSAERPEGSISTLTIQRTEQRDSAMYRCASSLRRWKTEAFFGQGTRLTVV.

The sample holds one count of this clonotype. The V gene is TRBV5-1, the J gene TRBJ2-2; perhaps TRBD2 as D (7 bases). Germline loops: CDR1 SGHRS, CDR2 YFSETQ. V was clipped by 2 bases and J by 4 bases, with 15 bases between them. CDR3 length: 16 residues. The CDR3: CASSLFRGGRTGELFF. As DNA, the CDR3 is TGCGCCAGCAGCTTATTTAGGGGGGGCCGCACCGGGGAGCTGTTTTTT. Full variable domain (rest looked up from reference TRBV5-1 and TRBJ2-2): KAGVTQTPRYLIKTRGQQVTLSCSPISGHRSVSWYQQTPGQGLQFLFEYFSETQRNKGNFPGRFSGRQFSNSRSEMNVSTLELGDSALYLCASSLFRGGRTGELFFGEGSRLTVL.

V is TRBV7-9 and J is TRBJ1-1; D unclear. Germline V CDR1 and CDR2: SEHNR, FQNEAQ (reference sequence). This CDR3 has 15 amino acids. Trimming removed 7 bases at V and 5 bases at J, with 20 bases between. The CDR3 nucleotides are TGTGCCAGCACCCTAATTCGGGGTTCGGGTACTGAAGCTTTCTTT. It is translated as CASTLIRGSGTEAFF.

This clonotype occurred a few times. The chain is built from TRBV29-1 and TRBJ1-1; no clear D gene. Germline V gives CDR1 SQVTM, CDR2 ANQGSEA. CDR3 length: 10 amino acids. Trimming took off 7 bases at V and 4 bases at J, with 7 bases between the two ends. This CDR3 reads CSGEITEAFF. The DNA for the CDR3 is TGCAGCGGGGAGATCACTGAAGCTTTCTTT.

The rearrangement joins TRBV4-2 to TRBJ2-7; D remains ambiguous. Looked up from germline, CDR1 is LGHNA and CDR2 is YNFKEQ. V lost 0 bases and J lost 3, with 6 bases in between. The CDR3 length is 13 residues. The CDR3 DNA is TGTGCCAGCAGCCAAGATGATTTCTACGAGCAGTACTTC. It yields the protein CASSQDDFYEQYF.

J is TRBJ2-7 and V is TRBV20-1; either TRBD1 or TRBD2 may fit D (5 bases each). V lost 7 bases to trimming and J lost 0 bases, with 13 bases between them. Germline CDR1 DFQATT, CDR2 SNEGSKA (reference sequence). This CDR3 has 13 residues. The CDR3 nucleotides are TGCAGTGTTAAGGGACGGTTCTCCTACGAGCAGTACTTC. Amino acids: CSVKGRFSYEQYF.

V is TRBV12-3 or TRBV12-4 and J is TRBJ2-1; D possibly uses TRBD1 or TRBD2 (7 bases each). The germline V and J ends were trimmed by 5 bases and 4 bases, with 15 bases remaining between them. This CDR3 is 15 amino acids long. CDR3 coding DNA: TGTGCCAGCAGTCCCGACAGGGACTATTACAATGAGCAGTTCTTC. This codes for CASSPDRDYYNEQFF.

Many counts were recorded for this clonotype. The chain carries TRBV6-5 and TRBJ2-7, with 9 nucleotides matching TRBD1. Germline loops: CDR1 MNHEY, CDR2 SVGAGI. V dropped 4 bases and J dropped 6; count of bases not matched to a gene: 10. The CDR3 extends over 15 amino acids. CDR3 amino acids: CASSFGTGSYIEQYF. The CDR3 DNA reads as TGTGCCAGCAGTTTCGGGACAGGGAGTTATATCGAGCAGTACTTC.

The chain couples TRBV6-5 to TRBJ2-7; 7 bases align to TRBD1. Per the germline V gene, CDR1 is MNHEY and CDR2 is SVGAGI. V lost 0 bases, J lost 1 base, and 3 bases stayed unmatched. This CDR3 has 15 amino acids. The CDR3 DNA reads TGTGCCAGCAGTTACTCGGGGACAGCTTCCTACGAGCAGTACTTC. This gives the protein CASSYSGTASYEQYF.

The CDR3 coding sequence is TGCGCCAGCAGCGTACGACCCCTTCGGAGGGAGCAGTTCTTC. Its translation: CASSVRPLRREQFF. The genes are TRBV4-1 and TRBJ2-1, with D perhaps TRBD2 (5 bases). Germline CDR1 is MGHRA and CDR2 is YSYEKL. CDR3 length equals 14 residues. V was shortened by 5 bases and J by 10 bases, with 18 bases between the two germline ends.

This clonotype was seen a single time. The V and J genes are TRBV6-2 or TRBV6-3 and TRBJ2-7; the match to TRBD2 covers 10 bases. Trimming at V came to 2 bases and at J to 2 bases, leaving 3 bases not matched to a gene. Germline loops: CDR1 MNHEY, CDR2 SVGEGT. The CDR3 contains 15 residues. The CDR3 is CASSYGLADPYEQYF. CDR3 nucleotides: TGTGCCAGCAGTTACGGACTAGCGGACCCCTACGAGCAGTACTTC.

This clonotype has more than one count but fewer than ten. J is TRBJ2-3 and V is TRBV20-1; TRBD2 aligns across 7 bases. V lost 1 base and J lost 2; bases outside the gene matches: 9. The length of the CDR3 is 16 residues. Germline CDR1 and CDR2: DFQATT and SNEGSKA (reference sequence). CDR3 sequence (DNA): TGCAGTGCTAGAGCAGCGCTAGCGGATTCCACAGATACGCAGTATTTT. This encodes CSARAALADSTDTQYF.

V is TRBV20-1 and J is TRBJ1-2; D is unclear. This CDR3 is built from 17 residues. V gave up 5 bases and J gave up 0 bases, with 22 bases separating them. Looked up from germline, CDR1 is DFQATT and CDR2 is SNEGSKA (reference sequence). CDR3 sequence reads: CSAAHPSGRKANYGYTF. CDR3 DNA sequence: TGCAGTGCTGCACACCCCTCCGGGAGGAAAGCTAACTATGGCTACACCTTC.

Many counts were recorded for this clonotype. This chain links TRBV20-1 with TRBJ2-1; D is possibly TRBD2 (5 bases). The CDR3 is 14 residues long. The ends were cut back, 3 bases at V and 6 bases at J, with 15 bases in the middle. Germline values: CDR1 DFQATT, CDR2 SNEGSKA (reference sequence). CDR3 residues: CSARGGSSINEQFF. CDR3 bases: TGCAGTGCTAGGGGTGGGAGCTCAATCAATGAGCAGTTCTTC.

The chain has TRBV2 and TRBJ2-7; D may be TRBD1 (6 bases). The CDR3 extends over 13 amino acids. CDR1 is SNHLY and CDR2 is FYNNEI in the germline V gene. V dropped 8 bases and J dropped 6 bases, with 17 bases sitting between them. The CDR3 reads CASVTGYDPEQYF. In DNA form, the CDR3 reads TGTGCCAGCGTTACAGGGTATGACCCCGAGCAGTACTTC.

This clonotype was recorded a few times. The CDR3 loop reads CSARDVTSGYNEQFF. CDR3 nucleotide sequence: TGCAGTGCTAGAGATGTGACTAGCGGATACAATGAGCAGTTCTTC. This chain joins TRBV20-1 and TRBJ2-1; TRBD2 matches 9 bases. The CDR3 spans 15 residues. The V segment lost 0 bases and the J segment 4 bases; nucleotides outside the gene matches: 4. The germline gives CDR1 DFQATT, CDR2 SNEGSKA (reference sequence).

V gene TRBV12-3 or TRBV12-4 combines with J gene TRBJ1-5; D remains ambiguous. Between the trimmed V and J ends, which lost 1 base and 6 bases, there was a span of 16 bases. The CDR3 length is 16 residues. The CDR3 region has the DNA TGTGCCAGCAGTTTAGAGGGCGTTTTAAAGAGTCAGCCCCAGCATTTT. Translating gives CASSLEGVLKSQPQHF.

The chain employs TRBV27 and TRBJ1-5, with 11 bases fitting TRBD1. Germline V CDR1 and CDR2: MNHEY, SMNVEV (reference sequence). V was pared by 5 bases and J by 6 bases, with 9 bases of the junction left unmatched. The CDR3 length is 16 residues. CDR3: CASSPSRTGGGQPQHF. The CDR3 DNA reads TGTGCCAGCAGTCCGTCCCGGACAGGGGGCGGTCAGCCCCAGCATTTT.